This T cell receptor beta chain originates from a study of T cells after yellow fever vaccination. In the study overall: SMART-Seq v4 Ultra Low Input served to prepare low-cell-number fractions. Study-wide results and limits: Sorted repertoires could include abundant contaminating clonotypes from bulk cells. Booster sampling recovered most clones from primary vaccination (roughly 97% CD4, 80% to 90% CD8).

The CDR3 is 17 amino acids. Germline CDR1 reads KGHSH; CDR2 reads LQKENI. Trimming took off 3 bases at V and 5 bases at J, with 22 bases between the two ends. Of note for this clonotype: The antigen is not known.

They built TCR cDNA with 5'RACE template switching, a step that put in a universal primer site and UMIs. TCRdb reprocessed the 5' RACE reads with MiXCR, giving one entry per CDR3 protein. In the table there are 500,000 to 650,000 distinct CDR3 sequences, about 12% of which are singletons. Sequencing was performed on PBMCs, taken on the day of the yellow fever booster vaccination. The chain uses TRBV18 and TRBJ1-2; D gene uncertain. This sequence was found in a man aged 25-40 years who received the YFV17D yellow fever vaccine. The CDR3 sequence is CASSPTMVDDSGYGYTF. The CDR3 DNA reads TGTGCCAGCTCACCTACGATGGTGGACGACTCTGGGTATGGCTACACCTTC.